This TCR beta chain was sequenced in a study of blood T cell repertoires in COVID-19 (dated by TCRdb to the early 2020s). Regarding the complete study: Collaborator samples came from the United States, Italy and Spain and covered acute and convalescent phases of COVID-19. The prospective study material was composed of cDNA or gDNA derived from T cells, B-cell-depleted T cells, or PBMCs. Deeply sampled blood TCRbeta repertoires from subjects exposed to, actively infected with, or recovered from COVID-19 were included in the dataset. The repertoires were released in a freely available public database meant as a resource for research on the immune response to SARS-CoV-2. Samples came from the ongoing ImmuneRACE study (first 160 participants) plus 1,254 subjects from 6 global collaborators. The sample metadata nearly always contained a de-identified subject ID, COVID-19 status, age in years and sex. HLA class I and class II types, where available, came from metadata supplied by the sample provider rather than from assay-based typing.

Concerning this clone itself: Its antigen remains unidentified. There are no base qualities to consult, and no much larger clone falls within one base.

The germline V gene yields SGHTA for CDR1 and FQGNSA for CDR2. The CDR3, cysteine through phenylalanine, is 15 amino acids long. The entry retains the CDR3 DNA only, 45 bases that are in frame from base 1. V ends up 3 bases short and J 0 bases short, with an unmatched junction base count of 1. One collaborating source in Seattle enrolled patients while the patients were actively infected and followed the patients over time throughout the course of disease. Collaborating institutions collected whole blood in K2EDTA tubes following their own protocols. For TCRbeta analysis, collaborators shipped samples as frozen whole blood, isolated PBMCs, or DNA extracted from either of those sample types. TCRbeta CDR3 regions were amplified from genomic DNA by means of the immunoSEQ Assay, a bias-controlled multiplex PCR. As for how the authors treated the data: Nucleated cell counts per sample were estimated from amplification of reference gene primers within the assay. To quantify the absolute abundance of each unique TCRbeta CDR3 rearrangement, sequence reads were collapsed and filtered. For each sample, productive Simpson clonality was calculated as the square root of Simpson's diversity index across productive rearrangements. The table was pulled from immuneACCESS by TCRdb, which kept in-frame rearrangements only. Such tables lose some clones; where checked, under half of the loss comes from unresolved V genes, and the rest has no known cause. That table furnishes V, J and clone size, whereas the DNA furnished D and trimming. Counted in this sample were under 100,000 clones; roughly 89% of them appeared once. The top ten constitute about 4.9% of the sample.

Here is what the overall study found, with its caveats: Clinical and demographic metadata were provided uncurated, with the amount varying by source and participant.

The sequence is built from TRBV7-2 and TRBJ2-2, with TRBD1 identical over 7 junction bases. This receptor was taken from a man aged 60 to 69 with COVID-19, enrolled during active disease. The specimen was peripheral blood. The DNA sequence follows: TGTGCCAGCAGCTTGGGGACAGCGAACACCGGGGAGCTGTTTTTT. This translates into CASSLGTANTGELFF.